This T cell receptor (beta chain) was obtained from a study of shared clonotypes between healthy human individuals. This CDR3 is built from 13 residues. Germline-derived CDR1 and CDR2 are SGHKS and YYEKEE (reference sequence). Between the trimmed V and J ends, which lost 3 bases and 3 bases, there was a span of 9 bases. The DNA input per sorted-subset replicate PCR was about 190 ng, corresponding to 28,000 or so T cell genomes. TCRdb keeps only in-frame clones here, not all; method: immunoSEQ multiplex PCR. The repertoire holds around 1.4 million clones, with 98% to 99% as singletons. V and J are TRBV5-5 and TRBJ1-2; a possible D gene is TRBD1 (5 bases). The specimen was naive CD4+ T cells sorted from blood. Regarding subset: CD45RA+ positively selected. This receptor was obtained from a man between 25 and 39 years old in good health. The CDR3 here is CASSSIRDYGYTF. The CDR3, as DNA: TGTGCCAGCAGCTCGATCAGGGACTATGGCTACACCTTC.